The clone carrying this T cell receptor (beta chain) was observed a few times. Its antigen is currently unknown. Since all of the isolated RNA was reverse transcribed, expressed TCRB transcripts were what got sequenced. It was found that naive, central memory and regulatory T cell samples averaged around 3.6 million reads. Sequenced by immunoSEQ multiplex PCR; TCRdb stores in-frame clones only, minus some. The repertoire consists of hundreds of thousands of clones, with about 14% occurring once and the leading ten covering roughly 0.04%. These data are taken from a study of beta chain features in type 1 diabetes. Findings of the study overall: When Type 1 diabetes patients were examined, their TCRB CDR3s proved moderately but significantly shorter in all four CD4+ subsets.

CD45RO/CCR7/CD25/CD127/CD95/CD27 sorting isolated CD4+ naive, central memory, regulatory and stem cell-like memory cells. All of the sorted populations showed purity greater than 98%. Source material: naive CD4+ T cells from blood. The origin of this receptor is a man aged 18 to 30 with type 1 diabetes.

The CDR3 DNA is TGCAGCGTTGACCGGGCGGGGGGCGTCTCCTACAATGAGCAGTTCTTC. This translates into CSVDRAGGVSYNEQFF. V and J are TRBV29-1 and TRBJ2-1, with 8 bases identical to TRBD2. Germline V gene data show CDR1 as SQVTM and CDR2 as ANQGSEA. The CDR3 totals 16 residues. Trimming removed 3 bases from V and 0 bases from J; junction bases left unmatched: 7.